The clone carrying this T cell receptor (beta chain) was recorded only once. Participant-reported clinical history was the basis for cohort assignment. In the authors' methods: Reference gene primer amplification in the assay estimated nucleated cell counts. Only in-frame clones appear in the TCRdb table, and some are missing; sequencing was by immunoSEQ multiplex PCR. The V and J calls and clone size are taken from that table; D and trimming were inferred from the DNA. This sample has just over 250,000 clones, with under 90% found just once. The sample comes from a study of blood T cell repertoires in COVID-19. Overall study context: Acute-phase and convalescent COVID-19 samples originated in the United States, Italy and Spain. T cells, B-cell-depleted T cells, or PBMCs provided the cDNA or gDNA that served as material.

The ends lost 1 base at V and 3 bases at J; junction bases unmatched: 15. This CDR3 spans 20 amino acids. Germline V CDR1 and CDR2: MDHEN, SYDVKM. V and J are TRBV28 and TRBJ1-6, with 7 nucleotides matching TRBD1. This clonotype was sampled from a man aged 25-40 years with acute COVID-19. Sequencing was performed on PBMCs or T cells enriched from blood (not recorded which). The CDR3 DNA is TGTGCCAGCAGTTTATCAATCACCTTACCATGGGACAGCTATAATTCACCCCTCCACTTT. It specifies CASSLSITLPWDSYNSPLHF.